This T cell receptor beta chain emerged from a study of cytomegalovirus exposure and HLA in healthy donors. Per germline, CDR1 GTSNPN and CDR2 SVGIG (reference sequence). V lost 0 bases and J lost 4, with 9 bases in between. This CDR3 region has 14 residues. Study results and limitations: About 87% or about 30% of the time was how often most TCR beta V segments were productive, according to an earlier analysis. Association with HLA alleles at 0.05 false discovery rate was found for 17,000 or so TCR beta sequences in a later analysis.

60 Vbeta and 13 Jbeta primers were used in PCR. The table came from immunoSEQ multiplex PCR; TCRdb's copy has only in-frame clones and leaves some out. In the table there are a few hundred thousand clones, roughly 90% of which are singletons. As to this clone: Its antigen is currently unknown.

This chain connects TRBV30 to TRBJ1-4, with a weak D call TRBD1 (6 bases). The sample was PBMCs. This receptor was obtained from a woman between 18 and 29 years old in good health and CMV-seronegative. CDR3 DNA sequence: TGTGCCTGGAGTGTACACAGGGATAATGAAAAACTGTTTTTT. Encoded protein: CAWSVHRDNEKLFF.